Sequencing of this T cell receptor (beta chain) was carried out in a study of cytomegalovirus exposure and HLA in healthy donors. This clone was detected only once. This PCR relied on a set of 60 Vbeta primers and 13 Jbeta primers. Here immunoSEQ multiplex PCR was the method, and the copy in TCRdb shows in-frame clones only, minus some. The sample carries approximately 110,000 clones, more than 75% recorded once. The germline CDR1 and CDR2 sequences are SNHLY and FYNNEI. This CDR3 spans 14 amino acids. Trimming took off 8 bases at V and 2 bases at J, with 13 bases between the two ends. This chain joins TRBV2 and TRBJ1-3, with D possibly TRBD1 on 6 matching bases. This TCR derives from a man aged 40-55 years in good health and CMV-seronegative. Sequencing was carried out using PBMCs. CDR3 in DNA: TGTGCCAGCTCCGGTACAGGGCCTGGAAACACCATATATTTT. Amino acid sequence: CASSGTGPGNTIYF.